Shown below are 20 T cell receptor beta chains from a single sample sequenced in a study of cytomegalovirus exposure and HLA in healthy donors. Researchers ran the PCR with 60 Vbeta and 13 Jbeta primers. Method: immunoSEQ multiplex PCR; TCRdb's copy keeps in-frame clones and lacks some. The table records around 92,000 clones, 65% to 80% of them present only once. The sequenced sample was PBMCs. Receptors were obtained from a human donor in good health.

The chain has TRBV5-1 and TRBJ2-1, with no clear D. This CDR3 is 14 amino acids long. The V and J ends lost 4 bases and 0 bases respectively, with 8 bases between them. From germline, CDR1 is SGHRS and CDR2 YFSETQ. The CDR3 sequence: CASSPTFSYNEQFF. CDR3 DNA: TGCGCCAGCAGCCCGACATTCTCCTACAATGAGCAGTTCTTC.

This clone was found a few times. The rearrangement joins TRBV5-6 to TRBJ2-7; 7 nucleotides line up with TRBD2. This CDR3 region has 15 residues. With 4 bases clipped from V and 0 bases from J, the junction kept 7 bases outside the gene matches. The V gene's germline CDR1 is SGHDT and CDR2 YYEEEE. In DNA form, the CDR3 reads TGTGCCAGCAGCCAGAGCGGGATTAGCTCCTACGAGCAGTACTTC. It yields the protein CASSQSGISSYEQYF.

The gene calls are TRBV5-1 and TRBJ2-1; TRBD2 matches at 11 bases. The CDR3 has 15 amino acids. V was pared by 4 bases and J by 7 bases, with 7 bases of the junction left unmatched. Germline V gives CDR1 SGHRS, CDR2 YFSETQ. The CDR3 nucleotides are TGCGCCAGCAGCCCTAGCGGGGGGCCGGCGAATGAGCAGTTCTTC. This encodes CASSPSGGPANEQFF.

The chain carries TRBV5-1 and TRBJ1-1; 8 bases fit TRBD1. Per the germline V gene, CDR1 is SGHRS and CDR2 is YFSETQ. V lost 2 bases and J lost 0; bases outside the gene matches: 3. This CDR3 spans 15 amino acids. The CDR3 loop is CASSLRTGMNTEAFF. The CDR3 nucleotides are TGCGCCAGCAGCTTAAGGACAGGGATGAACACTGAAGCTTTCTTT.

This clone has just a few counts. The chain recombines TRBV15 with TRBJ1-5, with 12 positions matching TRBD1. Trimming removed 0 bases from V and 4 bases from J; junction bases left unmatched: 10. Per the germline V gene, CDR1 is LNHNV and CDR2 is YYDKDF (reference sequence). The CDR3 is 19 amino acids. For the CDR3, the DNA is TGTGCCACCAGCAGAGATATCGGGACAGGGGGCAAAGGGAATCAGCCCCAGCATTTT. Translated, it gives CATSRDIGTGGKGNQPQHF.

This chain uses TRBV6-4 with TRBJ2-1, with 12 bases matching TRBD2. Trimming at V came to 0 bases and at J to 8 bases, leaving 2 bases not matched to a gene. CDR3 length equals 15 residues. Germline-derived CDR1 and CDR2 are MRHNA and SNTAGT. The CDR3 nucleotides read TGTGCCAGCAGTGACTCGACTAGCGGGGGCCATGAGCAGTTCTTC. Its translation: CASSDSTSGGHEQFF.

This chain connects TRBV6-5 to TRBJ1-2; maybe TRBD1 (6 bases). The germline V gene has CDR1 MNHEY and CDR2 SVGAGI. The CDR3 loop spans 14 amino acids. With 10 bases removed from V and 6 bases from J, the gap between germline ends came to 21 bases. CDR3 coding DNA: TGTGCCACCGGACAGAGTTGGTTTGATGATGGCTACACCTTC. This codes for CATGQSWFDDGYTF.

The rearrangement joins TRBV18 to TRBJ1-4; 7 bases are a match to TRBD1. The CDR3 is made up of 15 amino acids. Germline V gene sequence: CDR1 KGHSH, CDR2 LQKENI. V lost 6 bases and J lost 3; bases outside the gene matches: 7. This chain's CDR3 is CASSPDREPNEKLFF. In DNA form, the CDR3 reads TGTGCCAGCTCGCCAGACAGGGAACCTAATGAAAAACTGTTTTTT.

V gene TRBV21-1 combines with J gene TRBJ2-7; TRBD2, as called in the table, went unchecked against the DNA. TRBV21-1 is a documented pseudogene. There are 17 residues in the CDR3. The CDR3 sequence: CASSPRGSEAGGYEQYF. CDR3 in DNA: TGTGCCAGCAGCCCTCGAGGTAGTGAAGCGGGAGGCTACGAGCAGTACTTC.

This sequence joins TRBV27 and TRBJ1-4; D perhaps matches TRBD1 (6 bases). Germline values: CDR1 MNHEY, CDR2 SMNVEV (reference sequence). The CDR3 has 18 amino acids. V lost 7 bases to trimming and J lost 0 bases, with 21 bases between them. The CDR3 DNA follows: TGTGCCAGCAAAAGACAGGCCACGCTGCGGGCAACTAATGAAAAACTGTTTTTT. This gives the protein CASKRQATLRATNEKLFF.

The V call is TRBV5-4, the J call TRBJ1-2; 7 positions match TRBD1. CDR3 length equals 14 residues. Germline CDR1 is SGHNT and CDR2 is YYREEE (reference sequence). Trimming removed 2 bases from V and 4 bases from J; junction bases left unmatched: 5. The CDR3 DNA reads as TGTGCCAGCAGCTTACAGGGGTATGGCTATGGCTACACCTTC. It is translated as CASSLQGYGYGYTF.

The chain couples TRBV7-8 to TRBJ2-7, with 9 nucleotides matching TRBD2. The CDR3 spans 16 residues. V shed 0 bases, J shed 6 bases, and the junction held 9 bases outside the gene matches. The germline gives CDR1 SGHVS, CDR2 FQNEAQ. The CDR3 loop reads CASSLALAGGPGEQYF. CDR3 nucleotide sequence: TGTGCCAGCAGCTTAGCGCTTGCGGGGGGGCCAGGCGAGCAGTACTTC.

V usage is TRBV5-4 and J usage is TRBJ2-2; a weak D match, TRBD1 (7 bases). With 1 base removed from V and 5 bases from J, the gap between germline ends came to 15 bases. Germline V lookup: CDR1 SGHNT, CDR2 YYREEE (reference sequence). The CDR3 consists of 16 residues. CDR3 nucleotides: TGTGCCAGCAGCTTGCGATCCAGGGGGGAGACCGGGGAGCTGTTTTTT. It translates to CASSLRSRGETGELFF.

This clone showed up just a few times. The chain is built from TRBV25-1 and TRBJ2-2, with TRBD2 as a possible D gene (6 bases). Germline CDR1 and CDR2: MGHDK and SYGVNS. This CDR3 has 16 residues. V was pared by 5 bases and J by 6 bases, with 19 bases between. The CDR3 bases are TGTGCCAGCAGTCTAAGCGGGCCCGCGAGAGCCGGGGAGCTGTTTTTT. Translating gives CASSLSGPARAGELFF. The complete variable domain, with remaining parts taken from reference TRBV25-1 and TRBJ2-2, reads EADIYQTPRYLVIGTGKKITLECSQTMGHDKMYWYQQDPGMELHLIHYSYGVNSTEKGDLSSESTVSRIRTEHFPLTLESARPSHTSQYLCASSLSGPARAGELFFGEGSRLTVL.

The chain recombines TRBV4-2 with TRBJ2-1; 15 bases match TRBD2. CDR1 is LGHNA and CDR2 is YNFKEQ in the germline V gene. This CDR3 has 17 residues. Trimming cost V 0 bases and J 6 bases; bases outside gene matches: 3. CDR3 protein: CASSQDWGLAGGNEQFF. Written as DNA, the CDR3 is TGTGCCAGCAGCCAAGATTGGGGACTAGCGGGGGGCAATGAGCAGTTCTTC.

This clone was detected only once. The gene calls are TRBV29-1 and TRBJ2-5; 8 bases line up with TRBD2. The DNA end favors TRBJ2-7, so the J call may be wrong. Per the germline V gene, CDR1 is SQVTM and CDR2 is ANQGSEA. This CDR3 region has 13 residues. CDR3 coding DNA: TGCAGCGCCCGAGCGGGGGCCGGCTACGAGCAGTACTTC. Its protein is CSARAGAGYEQYF.

The chain carries TRBV19 and TRBJ1-5; TRBD1 is a possible D gene (6 bases). The germline V gene encodes CDR1 LNHDA and CDR2 SQIVND (reference sequence). Between the trimmed V and J ends, which lost 1 base and 5 bases, there was a span of 12 bases. The CDR3 totals 15 residues. CDR3 residues: CASSIGGTKYQPQHF. The CDR3 nucleotides are TGTGCCAGTAGTATAGGTGGGACAAAATATCAGCCCCAGCATTTT. The full variable domain, its missing parts supplied by reference TRBV19 and TRBJ1-5, is DGGITQSPKYLFRKEGQNVTLSCEQNLNHDAMYWYRQDPGQGLRLIYYSQIVNDFQKGDIAEGYSVSREKKESFPLTVTSAQKNPTAFYLCASSIGGTKYQPQHFGDGTRLSIL.

The CDR3 here is CASSLARQAPEAFF. CDR3 coding DNA: TGTGCCAGCAGCTTAGCGAGACAGGCTCCAGAAGCTTTCTTT. V and J are TRBV7-8 and TRBJ1-1; D is possibly TRBD1 (6 bases). This CDR3 has 14 residues. Germline CDR1 is SGHVS and CDR2 is FQNEAQ. V lost 0 bases and J 8 bases, leaving 13 bases between the germline ends.

The rearrangement links TRBV2 to TRBJ2-7; D not certain. Trimming stripped 6 bases from V and 0 bases from J, with 12 bases between. CDR3 length equals 14 residues. CDR1 is SNHLY, CDR2 FYNNEI, per germline. The CDR3 DNA follows: TGTGCCAGCAGGACGACTCGAAGCTCCTACGAGCAGTACTTC. Its translation: CASRTTRSSYEQYF. Full variable domain (outside the CDR3, taken from reference TRBV2 and TRBJ2-7): EPEVTQTPSHQVTQMGQEVILRCVPISNHLYFYWYRQILGQKVEFLVSFYNNEISEKSEIFDDQFSVERPDGSNFTLKIRSTKLEDSAMYFCASRTTRSSYEQYFGPGTRLTVT.

This chain connects TRBV5-6 to TRBJ1-2; D may be TRBD1 (6 bases). CDR1 is SGHDT and CDR2 is YYEEEE in the germline V gene. Trimming left V 4 bases short and J 3 bases short, with 19 bases between. The CDR3 consists of 16 residues. The CDR3 loop is CASSPRLDSVHYGYTF. DNA of the CDR3: TGTGCCAGCAGCCCAAGGTTGGACAGTGTTCACTATGGCTACACCTTC.